One and the same sample provided the 29 T cell receptor beta chains below, sequenced in a study of CD8 T cells in Susac syndrome. An amount of RNA that ranged from roughly 0.5 to 1 ug was reverse transcribed with random hexamers. Using its own MiXCR run on the immunoSEQ multiplex PCR reads, TCRdb lists one record per CDR3 protein. The sample includes about 200,000 distinct CDR3 sequences, about 95% of them seen just once. Sequencing used CD4+ T cells from PBMCs. These receptors all stem from a human donor with multiple sclerosis.

CDR3 in DNA: TGCAGTGCTAGGGCCGCGGGGGTCGTCAATGAGCAGTTCTTC. Translated: CSARAAGVVNEQFF. The chain is built from TRBV20-1 and TRBJ2-1; 7 bases are shared with TRBD2. Germline V gene data show CDR1 as DFQATT and CDR2 as SNEGSKA (reference sequence). CDR3 length equals 14 residues. V gave up 3 bases and J gave up 6 bases; unmatched junction bases: 8.

The gene calls are TRBV3-1 and TRBJ2-7; the D gene is possibly TRBD1 (5 bases). Germline V gene data show CDR1 as LGHDT and CDR2 as YNNKEL (reference sequence). The CDR3 length is 14 residues. The V end was cut by 5 bases, the J end by 0 bases, with 11 bases between. The DNA for the CDR3 is TGTGCCAGCAGCTCTTACAGGAGCTCCTACGAGCAGTACTTC. This encodes CASSSYRSSYEQYF.

The V call is TRBV5-4, the J call TRBJ1-1; 7 bases map to TRBD1. The germline CDR1 and CDR2 sequences are SGHNT and YYREEE (reference sequence). Germline trimming cut 4 bases from V and 3 bases from J; bases unmatched to any gene: 9. CDR3 size: 15 residues. CDR3 sequence (DNA): TGTGCCAGCAGCACTTCAACAGGGGCCGACACTGAAGCTTTCTTT. Residues: CASSTSTGADTEAFF.

This clonotype has a handful of counts. The CDR3 DNA reads as TGCAGCGTTGAAGAGGGAACGGCTTTCTTT. This gives the protein CSVEEGTAFF. This chain uses TRBV29-1 with TRBJ1-1, with no clear D. V lost 0 bases, J lost 11 bases, and 7 bases lay in between. The CDR3 is made up of 10 amino acids. Germline assignment: CDR1 SQVTM and CDR2 ANQGSEA.

This clonotype was counted only a few times. The V and J genes are TRBV6-1 and TRBJ1-2, with D maybe TRBD1 (5 bases). Trimming shortened V by 8 bases and J by 5 bases, and 18 bases separated the two germline ends. CDR1 and CDR2 (germline): MNHNS, SASEGT. The CDR3 consists of 14 residues. CDR3 DNA sequence: TGTGCCAGCGCCTCCGGGACTGGGGGTTATGGCTACACCTTC. Translation gives CASASGTGGYGYTF.

DNA of the CDR3: TGTGCCAGCAGTGATGGTCTGTTCAACGAGCAGTACTTC. Translating gives CASSDGLFNEQYF. The rearrangement links TRBV2 to TRBJ2-7; no reliable D call. This CDR3 comprises 13 residues. From germline, CDR1 is SNHLY and CDR2 FYNNEI. Between the trimmed V and J ends, which lost 3 bases and 5 bases, there was a span of 11 bases.

The rearrangement joins TRBV18 to TRBJ2-7; TRBD1 is a possible D gene (5 bases). The CDR3 is 13 residues long. Germline CDR1 and CDR2: KGHSH and LQKENI. Trimming shortened V by 3 bases and J by 1 base, and 7 bases separated the two germline ends. CDR3 amino acids: CASSPDSSYEQYF. CDR3 nucleotide sequence: TGTGCCAGCTCACCTGACAGTTCCTACGAGCAGTACTTC.

The chain joins TRBV12-3 or TRBV12-4 to TRBJ1-2; D is undetermined. The CDR3 runs to 11 residues. V lost 3 bases and J lost 7, with 6 bases in between. Here the CDR3 DNA reads TGTGCCAGCAGTTTCGGTGGTGGCTACACCTTC. Translated, it gives CASSFGGGYTF.

The V gene is TRBV29-1, the J gene TRBJ2-4; weak D call: TRBD1 (6 bases). Germline CDR1 SQVTM, CDR2 ANQGSEA. Trimming removed 5 bases at V and 1 base at J, with 12 bases between. The CDR3 is made up of 14 amino acids. The CDR3 DNA reads TGCAGCGTTCAATATACAGGGGCCAAAAACATTCAGTACTTC. The encoded protein is CSVQYTGAKNIQYF.

This chain uses TRBV12-3 or TRBV12-4 with TRBJ2-7; 10 bases are a match to TRBD1. V lost 3 bases and J lost 0; bases outside the gene matches: 11. CDR3 length equals 18 residues. CDR3 bases: TGTGCCAGCAGTTTGGGGACAGGGGCGAAAGGAGGCTCCTACGAGCAGTACTTC. The encoded protein is CASSLGTGAKGGSYEQYF.

The V gene is TRBV5-1, the J gene TRBJ2-2, with D perhaps matching TRBD1 or TRBD2 (5 bases each). The CDR3 runs 16 residues. V was pared by 4 bases and J by 3 bases, with 16 bases between. CDR1 and CDR2 (germline): SGHRS, YFSETQ. The CDR3 bases are TGCGCCAGCAGCCCTGGGACCGATTCTTACACCGGGGAGCTGTTTTTT. Protein: CASSPGTDSYTGELFF.

V and J are TRBV14 and TRBJ2-1; TRBD2 matches 11 bases. This CDR3 region has 16 residues. The trim removed 0 bases at V and 6 bases at J, leaving 4 bases unmatched. CDR1 SGHDN and CDR2 FVKESK come from the germline V gene. CDR3: CASSQDGGLAANEQFF. CDR3 in DNA: TGTGCCAGCAGCCAAGATGGGGGACTAGCGGCCAATGAGCAGTTCTTC.

This sequence joins TRBV4-1 and TRBJ2-5; 9 bases agree with TRBD2. The CDR3 is 19 residues long. CDR1 and CDR2 from the germline V gene are MGHRA and YSYEKL. Trimming at V came to 1 base and at J to 0 bases, leaving 12 bases not matched to a gene. CDR3 region: CASSQGSLGLANYQETQYF. The CDR3 DNA sequence: TGCGCCAGCAGCCAAGGTAGCCTCGGACTAGCGAATTACCAAGAGACCCAGTACTTC.

V and J are TRBV6-6 and TRBJ2-2, with D possibly matching TRBD2 (6 bases). CDR1 MNHNY and CDR2 SVGAGI come from the germline V gene (reference sequence). Trimming cost V 6 bases and J 8 bases, with 16 bases left between them. The CDR3 runs to 14 residues. CDR3 sequence (DNA): TGTGCCAGCAGACGACTAGACGACCGGGGGGAGCTGTTTTTT. Encoded protein: CASRRLDDRGELFF.

V and J are TRBV20-1 and TRBJ1-2, with D possibly matching TRBD1 (5 bases). The V and J ends lost 0 bases and 8 bases respectively, with 16 bases between them. The CDR3 is made up of 14 amino acids. Per the germline V gene, CDR1 is DFQATT and CDR2 is SNEGSKA (reference sequence). The CDR3 DNA sequence: TGCAGTGCTAGAGATTCTGGGCAGGGAGGCGGCTACACCTTC. Protein sequence: CSARDSGQGGGYTF.

The V call is TRBV20-1, the J call TRBJ2-1, with no clear D. This CDR3 has 13 amino acids. Germline-derived CDR1 and CDR2 are DFQATT and SNEGSKA (reference sequence). V lost 2 bases, J lost 7 bases, and 12 bases lay in between. For the CDR3, the DNA is TGCAGTGCTAGAATGGTAGAGAATAATGAGCAGTTCTTC. Amino acids: CSARMVENNEQFF.

The rearrangement joins TRBV7-3 to TRBJ2-1, with 8 bases that match TRBD1. The CDR3 covers 13 residues. The germline V gene encodes CDR1 SGHTA and CDR2 FQGTGA. V gave up 5 bases and J gave up 12 bases; unmatched junction bases: 9. CDR3 amino acids: CASSPPGGRAQFF. The CDR3 bases are TGTGCCAGCAGCCCTCCAGGGGGCCGTGCGCAGTTCTTC.

V gene TRBV9 combines with J gene TRBJ2-3; no clear D gene. Germline assignment: CDR1 SGDLS and CDR2 YYNGEE. CDR3 length: 13 amino acids. The V end lost 0 bases, the J end lost 4 bases, and 6 bases lay between the germline ends. The chain's CDR3 is CASSVERADTQYF. The CDR3 DNA is TGTGCCAGCAGCGTAGAACGAGCAGATACGCAGTATTTT.

The chain has TRBV2 and TRBJ2-7, with D perhaps being TRBD1 or TRBD2 (5 bases each). Germline V gene lookup returns CDR1 SNHLY and CDR2 FYNNEI. CDR3 length equals 12 residues. The ends were cut back, 9 bases at V and 3 bases at J, with 12 bases in the middle. The CDR3 DNA reads as TGTGCCAGTTCGGGACCTTTCTACGAGCAGTACTTC. It yields the protein CASSGPFYEQYF.

The V gene is TRBV27, the J gene TRBJ1-5; tentatively, D is TRBD1 (6 bases). The germline V and J ends were trimmed by 5 bases and 6 bases, with 14 bases remaining between them. Germline CDR1 and CDR2: MNHEY and SMNVEV (reference sequence). CDR3 length: 14 residues. The CDR3 DNA follows: TGTGCCAGCAGTATAGGGGGGACGGGTCAGCCCCAGCATTTT. Its protein product is CASSIGGTGQPQHF.

The chain employs TRBV5-4 and TRBJ1-1; unclear D gene. Trimming pared 0 bases from V and 1 base from J, leaving 7 bases between. The CDR3 spans 14 residues. The V gene's germline CDR1 is SGHNT and CDR2 YYREEE (reference sequence). DNA of the CDR3: TGTGCCAGCAGCTTGGGGAGAGGGAACACTGAAGCTTTCTTT. Its translation: CASSLGRGNTEAFF. The variable domain in full, completed from reference TRBV5-4 and TRBJ1-1, reads ETGVTQSPTHLIKTRGQQVTLRCSSQSGHNTVSWYQQALGQGPQFIFQYYREEENGRGNFPPRFSGLQFPNYSSELNVNALELDDSALYLCASSLGRGNTEAFFGQGTRLTVV.

The genes are TRBV4-2 and TRBJ2-1, with 9 bases lining up with TRBD2. CDR1 and CDR2 (germline): LGHNA, YNFKEQ. The CDR3 is made up of 15 amino acids. The V gene end was trimmed by 4 bases and the J gene end by 2 bases; junction bases not matched to a gene: 3. The CDR3 region is CASSPLAGTYNEQFF. CDR3 coding DNA: TGTGCCAGCAGCCCTCTAGCGGGAACCTACAATGAGCAGTTCTTC.

The genes are TRBV3-1 and TRBJ2-7; D remains unclear. Trimming left V 1 base short and J 3 bases short, with 10 bases between. CDR3 length: 14 residues. The V gene's germline CDR1 is LGHDT and CDR2 YNNKEL (reference sequence). The CDR3 protein is CASSQGHIGYEQYF. The CDR3 DNA reads as TGTGCCAGCAGCCAAGGCCACATCGGCTACGAGCAGTACTTC.

This clonotype appeared a single time. The chain carries TRBV20-1 and TRBJ2-1; D might be TRBD1 (5 bases). CDR1 is DFQATT, CDR2 SNEGSKA, per germline (reference sequence). CDR3 length: 16 amino acids. Trimming took off 3 bases at V and 5 bases at J, with 20 bases between the two ends. CDR3 nucleotide sequence: TGCAGTGCTAGTGGGGCGAGCAGGGTCGGGCACAATGAGCAGTTCTTC. Protein: CSASGASRVGHNEQFF.

This chain uses TRBV15 with TRBJ2-5, with D unclear. The V gene lost 4 bases and the J gene lost 0 bases, with 9 bases spanning the gap. From germline, CDR1 is LNHNV and CDR2 YYDKDF (reference sequence). The CDR3 spans 14 residues. The CDR3 region is CATSTHWNQETQYF. The CDR3 DNA follows: TGTGCCACCAGCACCCACTGGAACCAAGAGACCCAGTACTTC.

This chain joins TRBV5-1 and TRBJ1-2; 8 bases are shared with TRBD1. The trim removed 4 bases at V and 4 bases at J, leaving 9 bases unmatched. This CDR3 is built from 15 residues. Germline CDR1 and CDR2: SGHRS and YFSETQ. The CDR3, as DNA: TGCGCCAGCAGCGTTCAGGGGGCCTTATCCTATGGCTACACCTTC. Translation gives CASSVQGALSYGYTF.

The chain employs TRBV27 and TRBJ2-5; 11 bases are a match to TRBD1. Per the germline V gene, CDR1 is MNHEY and CDR2 is SMNVEV (reference sequence). The CDR3 loop spans 14 amino acids. Trimming removed 4 bases from V and 3 bases from J; junction bases left unmatched: 1. For the CDR3, the DNA is TGTGCCAGCAGTTGGGGACAGGGGGAAGAGACCCAGTACTTC. Translated, it gives CASSWGQGEETQYF.

CDR3 sequence (DNA): TGCAGCGTTGATGTTGGGACAGGGAACGGCTACACCTTC. Its protein product is CSVDVGTGNGYTF. J is TRBJ1-2 and V is TRBV29-1; the match to TRBD1 covers 9 bases. The CDR3 totals 13 residues. Trimming cost V 3 bases and J 8 bases; bases outside gene matches: 7. CDR1 and CDR2 (germline): SQVTM, ANQGSEA.

The CDR3 coding sequence is TGTGCCTGGAGTGTACGGGGGCGCTTTACGAGGAACACTGAAGCTTTCTTT. It translates to CAWSVRGRFTRNTEAFF. The rearrangement links TRBV30 to TRBJ1-1; D may be TRBD1 (6 bases). Trimming stripped 0 bases from V and 1 base from J, with 18 bases between. The CDR3 sequence is 17 residues long. The germline CDR1 and CDR2 sequences are GTSNPN and SVGIG (reference sequence).